This entry lists 17 T cell receptor beta chains sequenced from one sample in a study of T cells in Graves' hyperthyroidism and ophthalmopathy (dated by TCRdb to about 2019). Library preparation was by multiplex PCR. For sequencing, an Illumina HiSeq 2000 was employed. TCR beta CDR3 regions were amplified from RNA transcripts. The TCR CDR3 was subjected to a first round of RT-PCR using the HTBI primer set and the Qiagen OneStep RT-PCR kit. TCRdb reprocessed the public reads (quality trimming at Q25 with fastp, clone calling with MiXCR) and kept in-frame beta chains. Rows are combined by CDR3 protein, so each entry shows the most common genes and DNA. The sample has 300,000 or so distinct CDR3 sequences on record, around 20% of them singletons. About 50% of the sample belongs to the ten largest clones. Material for sequencing was blood. Receptor source: a woman aged 50 to 60 with Graves' hyperthyroidism.

This clonotype was recorded many times. This chain uses TRBV11-2 with TRBJ2-1; the match to TRBD2 covers 7 bases. This CDR3 is 15 amino acids long. Trimming removed 5 bases from V and 1 base from J; junction bases left unmatched: 5. From germline, CDR1 is SGHAT and CDR2 FQNNGV. The CDR3 nucleotides read TGTGCCAGCAGCCCGAGACTAGCATCCTACAATGAGCAGTTCTTC. Its protein is CASSPRLASYNEQFF.

V is TRBV12-3 or TRBV12-4 and J is TRBJ2-7; possibly TRBD1 for D (6 bases). V gave up 6 bases and J gave up 2 bases, with 14 bases separating them. The CDR3 has 14 amino acids. This chain's CDR3 is CASSPFRTAYEQYF. CDR3 DNA sequence: TGTGCCAGCAGCCCCTTTAGGACAGCCTACGAGCAGTACTTC.

On this clonotype: Sequence at one end of the junction differs from germline and may be a read error. The CDR3 region has the DNA TGTGCCATCCGTCGACAGGGTCAGAATCAGCCCCAGTTT. This translates into CAIRRQGQNQPQF. This chain links TRBV10-3 with TRBJ1-5; TRBD1 agrees at 7 bases. Germline CDR1 ENHRY, CDR2 SYGVKD. This CDR3 region has 13 residues.

This clonotype has just a few counts. The gene calls are TRBV5-1 and TRBJ1-1; 8 nucleotides match TRBD1. V lost 4 bases to trimming and J lost 4 bases; unmatched junction nucleotides: 6. CDR1 is SGHRS and CDR2 is YFSETQ in the germline V gene. The CDR3 loop spans 14 amino acids. The DNA for the CDR3 is TGCGCCAGCAGCCCAGCAGGGGGCGCCACTGAAGCTTTCTTT. Translating it yields CASSPAGGATEAFF.

Comments on this clonotype: A clone one base away is much larger, so this may be a read error. The V gene is TRBV28, the J gene TRBJ2-1; TRBD2 matches 7 bases. Germline assignment: CDR1 MDHEN and CDR2 SYDVKM. CDR3 length: 15 residues. The CDR3 loop reads CASTGGSLSYNEQLF. CDR3 nucleotide sequence: TGTGCCAGCACCGGCGGGAGCTTGTCCTACAATGAGCAGCTCTTC.

The V and J genes are TRBV7-9 and TRBJ2-3; the D gene could be TRBD1 or TRBD2 (5 bases each). The CDR3 is 11 residues long. CDR1 is SEHNR and CDR2 is FQNEAQ in the germline V gene (reference sequence). Here the CDR3 reads CGGELADTQYF. The CDR3 coding sequence is TGTGGAGGGGAACTCGCAGATACGCAGTATTTT.

This clonotype was counted a few times. The rearrangement joins TRBV3-1 to TRBJ2-7; D is uncertain. V lost 2 bases, J lost 1 base, and 12 bases lay in between. Germline lookup yields CDR1 LGHDT and CDR2 YNNKEL (reference sequence). This CDR3 spans 15 amino acids. Here the CDR3 DNA reads TGTGCCAGCAGCCAACCTAGGCCGGGTTCCTACGAGCAGTACTTC. Protein product: CASSQPRPGSYEQYF.

The chain couples TRBV12-3 or TRBV12-4 to TRBJ2-5; D might be TRBD2 (5 bases). The CDR3 is made up of 14 amino acids. Trimming pared 3 bases from V and 5 bases from J, leaving 13 bases between. The CDR3 DNA follows: TGTGCCAGCAGTTTCCTCGGAGGCGGGGAGACCCAGTACTTC. It encodes CASSFLGGGETQYF.

This chain joins TRBV19 and TRBJ1-2; D is uncertain. In germline, CDR1 is LNHDA, CDR2 SQIVND (reference sequence). Trimming left V 2 bases short and J 1 base short, with 2 bases between. This CDR3 is 12 amino acids long. This CDR3 reads CASSINNYGYTF. CDR3 DNA: TGTGCCAGTAGTATAAATAACTATGGCTACACCTTC.

In its sample, this clonotype was seen a few times. V usage is TRBV12-3 or TRBV12-4 and J usage is TRBJ2-5; TRBD2 aligns across 15 bases. The trim removed 7 bases at V and 5 bases at J, leaving 2 bases unmatched. The CDR3 is 14 amino acids. The CDR3 DNA reads TGTGCCAGCACCGGGACTAGCGGGGGGGAGACCCAGTACTTC. This codes for CASTGTSGGETQYF.

The CDR3: CASSSFGGRARREQYF. The CDR3 nucleotides are TGTGCCAGCAGTTCCTTTGGCGGGAGGGCCCGTAGGGAGCAGTACTTC. The chain joins TRBV27 to TRBJ2-7; 9 bases are shared with TRBD2. Germline-derived CDR1 and CDR2 are MNHEY and SMNVEV (reference sequence). J lost 7 bases, V lost 4 bases, and 14 bases had no gene match. CDR3 length: 16 residues.

The chain links TRBV5-1 to TRBJ2-1; D might be TRBD1 (6 bases). Trimming cost V 5 bases and J 3 bases, with 15 bases left between them. Germline CDR1 reads SGHRS; CDR2 reads YFSETQ. There are 15 residues in the CDR3. The CDR3 DNA is TGCGCCAGCAGTGCCGGGACATCGTTCTACAATGAGCAGTTCTTC. The encoded protein is CASSAGTSFYNEQFF.

The rearrangement joins TRBV7-2 to TRBJ1-5; maybe TRBD1 (5 bases). V lost 1 base to trimming and J lost 6 bases, with 7 bases between them. The CDR3 consists of 13 residues. The germline V gene encodes CDR1 SGHTA and CDR2 FQGNSA. Here the CDR3 reads CASSLERGQPQHF. Written as DNA, the CDR3 is TGTGCCAGCAGCTTAGAGAGGGGTCAGCCCCAGCATTTT.

The chain combines TRBV30 with TRBJ2-2; no reliable D call. The germline V gene has CDR1 GTSNPN and CDR2 SVGIG (reference sequence). The CDR3 is 13 residues long. The V gene lost 5 bases and the J gene lost 1 base, with 8 bases spanning the gap. The CDR3 spells CAWAAWNTGELFF. In DNA, the CDR3 is TGTGCCTGGGCGGCTTGGAACACCGGGGAGCTGTTTTTT.

This clonotype was seen a few times. The J gene is TRBJ2-7, the V gene TRBV9; TRBD1 might be the D (7 bases). This CDR3 contains 15 residues. CDR1 and CDR2 from the germline V gene are SGDLS and YYNGEE. Trimming took 7 bases from V and 4 from J, leaving 21 bases between them. Here the CDR3 reads CASSPGGTALYEQYF. The CDR3 nucleotides are TGTGCCAGCTCCCCGGGCGGGACAGCCTTATACGAGCAGTACTTC. The variable domain in full, with the rest retrieved from reference TRBV9 and TRBJ2-7, is DSGVTQTPKHLITATGQRVTLRCSPRSGDLSVYWYQQSLDQGLQFLIQYYNGEERAKGNILERFSAQQFPDLHSELNLSSLELGDSALYFCASSPGGTALYEQYFGPGTRLTVT.

The gene calls are TRBV15 and TRBJ1-1, with D unclear. The length of the CDR3 is 14 residues. Germline V gives CDR1 LNHNV, CDR2 YYDKDF (reference sequence). V lost 0 bases and J 6 bases, leaving 11 bases between the germline ends. CDR3 loop: CATSREVDEAEAFF. CDR3 DNA: TGTGCCACCAGCAGAGAAGTGGATGAAGCTGAAGCTTTCTTT.

CDR3 sequence (DNA): TGCGCCAGCAGCTTGGACAGCTACTATGGCTACACCTTC. This encodes CASSLDSYYGYTF. J is TRBJ1-2 and V is TRBV5-1, with no clear D. The CDR3 length is 13 residues. The germline CDR1 and CDR2 sequences are SGHRS and YFSETQ. Trimming removed 0 bases from V and 3 bases from J, with 6 bases in between. The variable domain in full, with the rest retrieved from reference TRBV5-1 and TRBJ1-2, is KAGVTQTPRYLIKTRGQQVTLSCSPISGHRSVSWYQQTPGQGLQFLFEYFSETQRNKGNFPGRFSGRQFSNSRSEMNVSTLELGDSALYLCASSLDSYYGYTFGSGTRLTVV.